This T cell receptor beta chain was observed in a study of read filtering for tumor transcriptome and immune sequencing. From approximately 430 ng of RNA, a library with molecular barcoded alpha/delta and beta/gamma adaptors was made. TCRdb ran MiXCR on the reads and lists one entry per CDR3 protein. This sample has approximately 62,000 distinct CDR3 sequences, with roughly 18% found just once. This clonotype has at least ten counts. The CDR3 is 13 residues long. Germline V gene lookup returns CDR1 SNHLY and CDR2 FYNNEI. Deletions cut 8 bases from V and 5 bases from J, with 13 bases between. The sequencing input was a population of CD138-negative cells sorted from bone marrow. This clonotype originated in a donor over 35 with multiple myeloma. V and J are TRBV2 and TRBJ2-1; D is perhaps TRBD2 (5 bases). The CDR3 sequence: CASAGQAHNEQFF. The CDR3 DNA is TGTGCCAGCGCGGGCCAGGCACACAATGAGCAGTTCTTC.